Following are 2 T cell receptor beta chains from one sample sequenced in a study of T cell changes during pregnancy in multiple sclerosis. Sequencing used immunoSEQ multiplex PCR; TCRdb keeps in-frame clones, though not all of them. The sample yields 35,000 to 55,000 clones, over 90% seen once. Sequencing used peripheral blood, obtained in the third trimester of pregnancy. Receptors were obtained from a female donor with multiple sclerosis, enrolled in a pregnancy study.

The rearrangement uses TRBV7-9 and TRBJ2-3, with 9 bases identical to TRBD2. The CDR3 consists of 13 residues. Germline V gene lookup returns CDR1 SEHNR and CDR2 FQNEAQ (reference sequence). With 3 bases clipped from V and 9 bases from J, the junction kept 4 bases outside the gene matches. CDR3 sequence reads: CASSFLAGRTQYF. As DNA, the CDR3 is TGTGCCAGCAGCTTTCTAGCGGGAAGAACGCAGTATTTT. Combining the CDR3 with reference TRBV7-9 and TRBJ2-3 gives the whole variable domain DTGVSQNPRHKITKRGQNVTFRCDPISEHNRLYWYRQTLGQGPEFLTYFQNEAQLEKSRLLSDRFSAERPKGSFSTLEIQRTEQGDSAMYLCASSFLAGRTQYFGPGTRLTVL.

J is TRBJ1-1 and V is TRBV5-4, with D possibly matching TRBD1 (6 bases). Trimming removed 3 bases at V and 2 bases at J, with 8 bases between. The CDR3 extends over 13 amino acids. Per the germline V gene, CDR1 is SGHNT and CDR2 is YYREEE (reference sequence). The CDR3 spells CASSWDTNTEAFF. In DNA form, the CDR3 reads TGTGCCAGCAGCTGGGACACCAACACTGAAGCTTTCTTT.